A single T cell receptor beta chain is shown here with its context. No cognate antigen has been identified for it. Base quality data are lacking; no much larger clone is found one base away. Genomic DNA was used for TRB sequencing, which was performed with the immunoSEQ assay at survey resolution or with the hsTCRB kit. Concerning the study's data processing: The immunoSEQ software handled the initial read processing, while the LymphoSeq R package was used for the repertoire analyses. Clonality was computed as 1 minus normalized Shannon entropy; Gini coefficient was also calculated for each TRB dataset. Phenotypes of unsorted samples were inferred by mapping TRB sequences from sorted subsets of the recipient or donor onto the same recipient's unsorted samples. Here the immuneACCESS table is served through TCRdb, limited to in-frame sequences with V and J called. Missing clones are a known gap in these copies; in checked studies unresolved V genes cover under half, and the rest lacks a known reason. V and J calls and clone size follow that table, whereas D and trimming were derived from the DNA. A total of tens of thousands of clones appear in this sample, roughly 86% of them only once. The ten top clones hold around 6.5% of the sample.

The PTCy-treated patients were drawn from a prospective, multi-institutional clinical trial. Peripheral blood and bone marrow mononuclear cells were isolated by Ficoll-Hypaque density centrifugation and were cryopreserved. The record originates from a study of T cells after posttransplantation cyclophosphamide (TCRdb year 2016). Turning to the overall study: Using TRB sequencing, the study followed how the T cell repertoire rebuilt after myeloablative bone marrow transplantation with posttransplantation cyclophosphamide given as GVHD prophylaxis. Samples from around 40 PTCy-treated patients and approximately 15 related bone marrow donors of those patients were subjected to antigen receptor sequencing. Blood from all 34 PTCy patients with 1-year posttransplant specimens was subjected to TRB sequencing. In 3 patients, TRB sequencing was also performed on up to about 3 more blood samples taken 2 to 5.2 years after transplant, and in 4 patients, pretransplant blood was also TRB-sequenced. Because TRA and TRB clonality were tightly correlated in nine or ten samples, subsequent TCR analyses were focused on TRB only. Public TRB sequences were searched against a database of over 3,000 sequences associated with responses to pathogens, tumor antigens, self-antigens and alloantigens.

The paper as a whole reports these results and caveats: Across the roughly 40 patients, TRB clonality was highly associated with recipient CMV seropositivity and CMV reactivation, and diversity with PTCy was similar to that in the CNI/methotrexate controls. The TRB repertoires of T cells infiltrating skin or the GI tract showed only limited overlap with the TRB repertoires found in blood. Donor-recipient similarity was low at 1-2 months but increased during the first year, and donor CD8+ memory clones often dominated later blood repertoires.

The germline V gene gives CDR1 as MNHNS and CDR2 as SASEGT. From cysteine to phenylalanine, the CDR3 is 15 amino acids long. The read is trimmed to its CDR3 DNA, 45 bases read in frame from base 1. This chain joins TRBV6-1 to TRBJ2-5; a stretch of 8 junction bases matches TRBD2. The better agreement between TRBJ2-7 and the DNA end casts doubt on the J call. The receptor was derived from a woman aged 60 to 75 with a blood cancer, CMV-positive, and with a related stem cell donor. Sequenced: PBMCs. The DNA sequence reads TGTGCCAGCAGTGAATTTAGCGGGAACTCCTACGAGCAGTACTTC. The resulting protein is CASSEFSGNSYEQYF.